Listed below are T cell receptor beta chains from one sample, sequenced in a study of T cell repertoires in cytomegalovirus infection. TCRdb used MiXCR to reprocess the reads, holding one entry per CDR3 protein. The table has around 260,000 distinct CDR3 sequences, approximately 9.2% seen once. The specimen was PBMCs. These receptors all stem from a human donor in good health (CMV status not recorded). Some clones in this sample may be carry-over from other donors' samples. The CDR3 runs from the conserved cysteine through the conserved F or W. A D gene is named only where the DNA matches it firmly. Only some rows state a clone size, as once, few, many or a class for expanded clones.

V,D,size,J,CDR3,DNA
TRBV12-3/TRBV12-4,.,many,TRBJ1-5,CASSQGEGNQPQHF,TGTGCCAGCAGTCAAGGGGAGGGCAATCAGCCCCAGCATTTT
TRBV7-6,.,many,TRBJ1-1,CASSLISGVGATEAFF,TGTGCCAGCAGCTTAATATCGGGAGTTGGGGCGACTGAAGCTTTCTTT
TRBV5-1,TRBD2,many,TRBJ2-2,CASSPTSGTNTGELFF,TGCGCCAGCAGCCCCACTAGCGGAACGAACACCGGGGAGCTGTTTTTT
TRBV12-3/TRBV12-4,.,many,TRBJ1-1,CASSVSMNTEAFF,TGTGCCAGCAGCGTCAGTATGAACACTGAAGCTTTCTTT
TRBV7-2,.,many,TRBJ2-3,CASSGPGHSTDTQYF,TGTGCCAGCAGCGGACCGGGACACAGCACAGATACGCAGTATTTT
TRBV7-9,.,many,TRBJ2-1,CASSPDLGEFF,TGTGCCAGCAGCCCCGATCTTGGGGAGTTCTTC
TRBV7-2,.,many,TRBJ1-5,CASSLERVGNQPQHF,TGTGCCAGCAGCTTAGAGAGGGTTGGGAATCAGCCCCAGCATTTT
TRBV7-9,.,few,TRBJ1-1,CASKRQGSMNTEAFF,TGTGCCAGCAAGAGGCAGGGGTCGATGAACACTGAAGCTTTCTTT
TRBV18,.,.,TRBJ1-1,CASSPGPNMNTEAFF,TGTGCCAGCTCACCAGGGCCGAATATGAACACTGAAGCTTTCTTT
TRBV6-2/TRBV6-3,TRBD2,.,TRBJ2-1,CASSYPPAGVWDNEQFF,TGTGCCAGCAGTTACCCCCCAGCGGGAGTATGGGACAATGAGCAGTTCTTC
TRBV20-1,TRBD2,.,TRBJ2-1,CSAPEASGRGEQFF,TGCAGTGCTCCGGAGGCTAGCGGGAGAGGTGAGCAGTTCTTC
TRBV20-1,TRBD1,.,TRBJ2-7,CSARGDRRSEQYF,TGCAGTGCTAGGGGGGACAGGAGATCCGAGCAGTACTTC
TRBV7-2,.,many,TRBJ2-7,CASSVRGQGTYEQYF,TGTGCCAGCAGCGTCAGAGGCCAGGGAACCTACGAGCAGTACTTC
TRBV7-2,.,many,TRBJ2-7,CASSLEFATSTYEQYF,TGTGCCAGCAGCTTAGAGTTTGCGACCAGCACCTACGAGCAGTACTTC
TRBV29-1,.,many,TRBJ1-1,CSSSDTEAFF,TGCAGCTCTTCGGACACTGAAGCTTTCTTT
TRBV10-3,.,.,TRBJ2-7,CAISESNRTYEQYF,TGTGCCATCAGTGAGTCCAACCGAACCTACGAGCAGTACTTC